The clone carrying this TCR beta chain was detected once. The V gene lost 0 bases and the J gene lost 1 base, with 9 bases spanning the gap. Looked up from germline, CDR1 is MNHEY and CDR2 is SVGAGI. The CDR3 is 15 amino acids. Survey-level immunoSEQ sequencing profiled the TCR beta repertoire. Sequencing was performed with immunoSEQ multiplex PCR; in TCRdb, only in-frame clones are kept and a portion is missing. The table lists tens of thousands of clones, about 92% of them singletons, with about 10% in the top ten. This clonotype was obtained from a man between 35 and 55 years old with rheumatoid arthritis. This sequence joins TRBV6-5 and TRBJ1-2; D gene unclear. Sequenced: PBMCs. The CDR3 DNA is TGTGCCAGCAGTTACTCTCCCACAGTTAACTATGGCTACACCTTC. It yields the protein CASSYSPTVNYGYTF.